These T cell receptor beta chains were read from a single sample in a study of shared clonotypes between healthy human individuals. Data came from immunoSEQ multiplex PCR; TCRdb stores just in-frame clones and leaves some out. The profile covers millions of clones, with approximately 95% appearing a single time and 0.13% taken by the ten largest. Sequencing was done on a sample of naive CD4+ T cells sorted from blood. These receptors came from a young man in good health. Each CDR3 is given with its conserved first and last residue. The D gene is left open where the match is weak. Clone size is given for some rows only: seen once, a few or many times, or a class if the clone is expanded.

-	TRBV5-4	TRBJ1-4	-	CASSVGGLNEKLFF	TGTGCCAGCTCGGTCGGGGGGCTTAATGAAAAACTGTTTTTT
-	TRBV6-1	TRBJ1-4	-	CASSERPEEKLFF	TGTGCCAGCAGTGAAAGGCCTGAGGAAAAACTGTTTTTT
TRBD1	TRBV18	TRBJ2-7	-	CASSQDRGPSYEQYF	TGTGCCAGCTCACAAGACAGGGGCCCATCCTACGAGCAGTACTTC
-	TRBV9	TRBJ2-2	-	CASSVGGGRGTGELFF	TGTGCCAGCAGCGTAGGAGGCGGGCGGGGCACCGGGGAGCTGTTTTTT
TRBD2	TRBV7-2	TRBJ2-1	-	CASSLLTSGRISFF	TGTGCCAGCAGCTTACTTACTAGCGGGAGGATTTCGTTCTTC
-	TRBV20-1	TRBJ2-2	-	CSASETGELFF	TGCAGTGCTAGCGAGACCGGGGAGCTGTTTTTT
-	TRBV10-3	TRBJ2-3	-	CAITSPGGDTQYF	TGTGCCATCACCTCACCCGGGGGAGATACGCAGTATTTT
-	TRBV2	TRBJ1-6	-	CASSDRGIGHNSPLHF	TGTGCCAGCAGTGATCGGGGAATCGGGCATAATTCACCCCTCCACTTT
-	TRBV2	TRBJ1-1	-	CASSDPGAFF	TGTGCCAGCAGTGACCCCGGGGCTTTCTTT
-	TRBV4-1	TRBJ2-1	few	CASSQAGGAVEQFF	TGCGCCAGCAGCCAAGCAGGAGGGGCAGTTGAGCAGTTCTTC
TRBD1	TRBV6-5	TRBJ1-2	-	CASSRQGRDYGYTF	TGTGCCAGCAGTCGACAGGGGAGGGACTATGGCTACACCTTC
TRBD1	TRBV10-3	TRBJ2-7	-	CALRQGQGASYEQYF	TGTGCCCTCCGGCAAGGACAGGGGGCCTCCTACGAGCAGTACTTC
-	TRBV7-9	TRBJ2-2	-	CASSLGQWGTGELFF	TGTGCCAGCAGCTTAGGGCAGTGGGGCACCGGGGAGCTGTTTTTT
TRBD2	TRBV4-1	TRBJ2-1	once	CASSQGLAGVNEQFF	TGCGCCAGCAGCCAGGGACTAGCGGGAGTGAATGAGCAGTTCTTC
-	TRBV30	TRBJ1-3	-	CAWSDDGYSGNTIYF	TGTGCCTGGAGCGACGACGGGTACTCTGGAAACACCATATATTTT
-	TRBV11-2	TRBJ2-7	-	CASSSPTGSHEQYF	TGTGCCAGCAGCTCGCCAACAGGGTCCCACGAGCAGTACTTC
TRBD1	TRBV27	TRBJ1-3	-	CASSVTGHGNTIYF	TGTGCCAGCAGTGTGACAGGGCACGGAAACACCATATATTTT
TRBD2	TRBV9	TRBJ2-2	-	CASSVEAPSGSSGTGELFF	TGTGCCAGCAGCGTAGAAGCTCCTAGCGGGAGTTCGGGCACCGGGGAGCTGTTTTTT
-	TRBV18	TRBJ1-1	-	CASSPPTGGNTEAFF	TGTGCCAGCTCACCACCCACAGGAGGAAACACTGAAGCTTTCTTT
-	TRBV5-1	TRBJ2-6	once	CASSPQLGSGANVLTF	TGCGCCAGCAGCCCGCAACTCGGATCAGGGGCCAACGTCCTGACTTTC
-	TRBV9	TRBJ1-6	-	CASSVDGGRNSPLHF	TGTGCCAGCAGCGTAGACGGGGGCAGGAATTCACCCCTCCACTTT
-	TRBV7-2	TRBJ2-2	-	CASSLQRINTGELFF	TGTGCCAGCAGCCTCCAGCGGATAAACACCGGGGAGCTGTTTTTT
-	TRBV10-3	TRBJ1-4	-	CAISDAGGEKLFF	TGTGCCATCAGTGACGCGGGGGGTGAAAAACTGTTTTTT
TRBD2	TRBV11-2	TRBJ2-1	-	CASSLVLAGGHGEQFF	TGTGCCAGCAGCTTAGTACTAGCGGGAGGGCATGGGGAGCAGTTCTTC
-	TRBV19	TRBJ2-3	-	CASSTRESTDTQYF	TGTGCCAGTAGTACTCGGGAAAGCACAGATACGCAGTATTTT
TRBD1	TRBV10-3	TRBJ2-7	-	CAISVQGQGAYEQYF	TGTGCCATCAGTGTTCAGGGACAGGGGGCCTACGAGCAGTACTTC
-	TRBV7-8	TRBJ2-1	-	CASSWGSDEQFF	TGTGCCAGCAGCTGGGGGTCTGATGAGCAGTTCTTC
TRBD2	TRBV27	TRBJ2-5	-	CASGGLAGSRGETQYF	TGTGCCAGTGGGGGACTAGCGGGGTCCCGCGGCGAGACCCAGTACTTC
-	TRBV6-6	TRBJ1-1	-	CASSYSGAEAFF	TGTGCCAGCAGTTACTCCGGGGCTGAAGCTTTCTTT
-	TRBV7-9	TRBJ2-1	-	CASSLDLGIDNEQFF	TGTGCCAGCAGCTTAGATTTAGGGATAGACAATGAGCAGTTCTTC
-	TRBV6-6	TRBJ1-1	-	CASTDGPAGNIEAFF	TGTGCCAGCACCGATGGGCCGGCGGGCAACATTGAAGCTTTCTTT
-	TRBV6-5	TRBJ2-7	-	CASSPLGGRDYEQYF	TGTGCCAGCAGTCCCCTTGGGGGGAGAGACTACGAGCAGTACTTC
TRBD2	TRBV5-4	TRBJ2-7	-	CASSLGTSGASYEQYF	TGTGCCAGCAGCTTGGGGACTAGCGGGGCGTCCTACGAGCAGTACTTC
-	TRBV5-4	TRBJ2-2	-	CASSLTGADGELFF	TGTGCCAGCAGCTTAACGGGAGCGGACGGGGAGCTGTTTTTT
-	TRBV21-1	TRBJ1-6	-	CASSTRQGDSSYNSPLHF	TGTGCCAGCAGCACGCGCCAGGGAGACAGCTCCTATAATTCACCCCTCCACTTT
-	TRBV7-8	TRBJ1-2	many	CASSLGTSYGYTF	TGTGCCAGCAGCTTAGGGACTTCCTATGGCTACACCTTC
TRBD2	TRBV18	TRBJ2-5	-	CASSPRGTSSKTQYF	TGTGCCAGCTCACCACGCGGGACTAGTAGTAAGACCCAGTACTTC
-	TRBV11-2	TRBJ2-2	-	CASSSRPGGPGVTGELFF	TGTGCCAGCAGCTCTAGACCGGGCGGGCCGGGTGTAACCGGGGAGCTGTTTTTT
-	TRBV18	TRBJ1-1	-	CASSPGHLNTEAFF	TGTGCCAGCTCACCGGGACACTTGAACACTGAAGCTTTCTTT
-	TRBV6-1	TRBJ1-3	-	CASSLERSGNTIYF	TGTGCCAGCAGTCTAGAGCGCTCTGGAAACACCATATATTTT
-	TRBV4-3	TRBJ1-2	-	CASSQDMRGHGYTF	TGCGCCAGCAGCCAAGATATGAGAGGACATGGCTACACCTTC
-	TRBV10-3	TRBJ2-4	-	CAISARGSSLAKNIQYF	TGTGCCATCAGCGCTCGGGGAAGTTCCCTAGCCAAAAACATTCAGTACTTC
TRBD2	TRBV7-9	TRBJ2-3	-	CASSLGLAGKTDTQYF	TGTGCCAGCAGCTTAGGTCTAGCGGGGAAAACAGATACGCAGTATTTT